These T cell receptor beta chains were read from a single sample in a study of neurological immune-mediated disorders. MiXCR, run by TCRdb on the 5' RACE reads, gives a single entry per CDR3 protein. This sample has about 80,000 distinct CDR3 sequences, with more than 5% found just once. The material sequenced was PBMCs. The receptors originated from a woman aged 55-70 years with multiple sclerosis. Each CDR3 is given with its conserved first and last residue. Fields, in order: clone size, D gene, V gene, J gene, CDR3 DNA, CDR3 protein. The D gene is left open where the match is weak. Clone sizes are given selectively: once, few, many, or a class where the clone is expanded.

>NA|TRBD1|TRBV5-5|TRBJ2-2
TGCGCCGGCAGACCTAACACAGGGGGAACCGGGGAGCTGTTTTTT
CAGRPNTGGTGELFF
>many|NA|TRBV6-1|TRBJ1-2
TGTGCCAGCAGTGAATGGAGGGACCGCGGCAGAGGCTACACCTTC
CASSEWRDRGRGYTF
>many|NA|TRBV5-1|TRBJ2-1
TGCGCCAGCAGCTTGAAAGGAAATGAGCAGTTCTTC
CASSLKGNEQFF
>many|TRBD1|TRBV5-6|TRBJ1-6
TGTGCCAGCAGTTTGGGACAGTCCTATAATTCACCCCTCCACTTT
CASSLGQSYNSPLHF
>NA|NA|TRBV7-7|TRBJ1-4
TGTGCCAGCAGCTTAGTAAACGGTGAAAAACTGTTTTTT
CASSLVNGEKLFF
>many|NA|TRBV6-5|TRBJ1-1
TGTGCCAGCAGCACCCGACCCGGACAGATGAACACTGAAGCTTTCTTT
CASSTRPGQMNTEAFF
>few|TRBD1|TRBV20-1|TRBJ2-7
TGCAGTGCCAGACAGGGGGCAGGGGAGCAGTACTTC
CSARQGAGEQYF
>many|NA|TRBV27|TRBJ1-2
TGTGCCAGCAGTTTTAGACAGCGTAACTATGGCTACACCTTC
CASSFRQRNYGYTF
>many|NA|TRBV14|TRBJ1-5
TGTGCCAGCAGCCAAGTGGGCAGCAATCAGCCCCAGCATTTT
CASSQVGSNQPQHF
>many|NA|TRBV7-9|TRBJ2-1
TGTGCCAGCAGCTTCTCGTCCCACAATGAGCAGTTCTTC
CASSFSSHNEQFF
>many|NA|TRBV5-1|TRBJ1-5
TGCGCCAGCAGCTTGGGTGTGGGCGAAGGACCCCAGCATTTT
CASSLGVGEGPQHF
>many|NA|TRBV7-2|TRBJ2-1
TGTGCCAGCAGCTTAGCTGACAAGTCACCTGAGCAGTTCTTC
CASSLADKSPEQFF
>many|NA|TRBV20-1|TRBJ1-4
TGCAGTGCTAGACCTGGACAGAATGAAAAACTGTTTTTT
CSARPGQNEKLFF
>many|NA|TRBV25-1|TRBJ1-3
TGTGCCAGCAGTTCATTCGGGAAGGGTGGAAACACCATATATTTT
CASSSFGKGGNTIYF
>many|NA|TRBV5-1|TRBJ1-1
TGCGCCAGCAGCTTCGGGAGCGCGAACACTGAAGCTTTCTTT
CASSFGSANTEAFF
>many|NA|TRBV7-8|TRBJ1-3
TGTGCCAGCAGCTTTAGTAGCAGCTACTCTGGAAACACCATATATTTT
CASSFSSSYSGNTIYF
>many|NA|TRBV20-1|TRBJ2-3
TGCAGTGCCCTAGAGGGGCCCCGCACAGATACGCAGTATTTT
CSALEGPRTDTQYF
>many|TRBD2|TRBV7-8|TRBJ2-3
TGTGCCAGCAGCATACTAGCGGGGGACACAGATACGCAGTATTTT
CASSILAGDTDTQYF
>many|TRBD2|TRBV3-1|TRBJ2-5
TGTGCCAGCAGCCCCACTAGCGGGGGGAACCCTCTCCAAGAGACCCAGTACTTC
CASSPTSGGNPLQETQYF
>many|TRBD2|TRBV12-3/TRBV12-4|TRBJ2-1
TGTGCCAGCAGTTTAGCGTTAGCTAGCGGAGAGCAGTTCTTC
CASSLALASGEQFF
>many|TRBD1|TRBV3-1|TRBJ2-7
TGTGCCAGCAGCCAAGTGTCCGGGACAGGGAGTCGGTACTTC
CASSQVSGTGSRYF
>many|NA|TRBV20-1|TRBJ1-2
TGCAGTGCTAGAGGGTGGGGAAGGCCAAACTATGGCTACACCTTC
CSARGWGRPNYGYTF
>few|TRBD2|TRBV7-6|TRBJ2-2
TGTGCCAGCAGCCAAGGTAGCGGGGGAGCAAACACCGGGGAGCTGTTTTTT
CASSQGSGGANTGELFF
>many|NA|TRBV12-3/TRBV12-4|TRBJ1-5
TGTGCCAGCAGTTTAGGGTTTAGCAATCAGCCCCAGCATTTT
CASSLGFSNQPQHF
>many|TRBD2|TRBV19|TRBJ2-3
TGTGCCAGTAGTATCAGAGCGGGGGGGTCAGATACGCAGTATTTT
CASSIRAGGSDTQYF